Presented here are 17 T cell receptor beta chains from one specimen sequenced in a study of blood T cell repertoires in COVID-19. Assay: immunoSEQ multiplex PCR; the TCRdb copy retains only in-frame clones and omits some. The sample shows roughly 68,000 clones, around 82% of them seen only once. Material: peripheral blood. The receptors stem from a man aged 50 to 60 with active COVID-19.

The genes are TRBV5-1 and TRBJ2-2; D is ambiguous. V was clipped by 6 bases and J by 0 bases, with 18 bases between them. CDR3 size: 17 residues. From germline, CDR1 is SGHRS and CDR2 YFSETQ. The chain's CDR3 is CASIPELLSANTGELFF. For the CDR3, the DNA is TGCGCCAGCATACCCGAGCTACTATCCGCGAACACCGGGGAGCTGTTTTTT.

The CDR3 loop is CASSQILAGGRETQYF. DNA for the CDR3: TGTGCCAGCAGCCAAATCCTAGCGGGGGGGCGAGAGACCCAGTACTTC. The rearrangement links TRBV3-1 (or the pseudogene TRBV3-2) to TRBJ2-5, with TRBD2 matching 12 bases. CDR3 length: 16 amino acids. Unmatched junction bases numbered 5, after V lost 2 bases and J lost 4 bases. Germline loops: CDR1 LGHDT, CDR2 YNNKEL (reference sequence).

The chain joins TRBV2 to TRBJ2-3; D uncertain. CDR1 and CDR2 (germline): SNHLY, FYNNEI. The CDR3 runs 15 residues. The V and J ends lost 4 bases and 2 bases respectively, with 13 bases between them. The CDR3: CASSGGGQNTDTQYF. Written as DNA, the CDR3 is TGTGCCAGCAGTGGAGGTGGCCAAAACACAGATACGCAGTATTTT. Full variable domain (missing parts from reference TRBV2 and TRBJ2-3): EPEVTQTPSHQVTQMGQEVILRCVPISNHLYFYWYRQILGQKVEFLVSFYNNEISEKSEIFDDQFSVERPDGSNFTLKIRSTKLEDSAMYFCASSGGGQNTDTQYFGPGTRLTVL.

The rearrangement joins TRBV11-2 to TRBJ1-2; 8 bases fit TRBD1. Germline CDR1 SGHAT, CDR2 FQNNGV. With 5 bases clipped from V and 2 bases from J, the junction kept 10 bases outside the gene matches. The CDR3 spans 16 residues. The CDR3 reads CASSAIRDRPNYGYTF. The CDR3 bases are TGTGCCAGCAGCGCAATACGGGACAGGCCAAACTATGGCTACACCTTC.

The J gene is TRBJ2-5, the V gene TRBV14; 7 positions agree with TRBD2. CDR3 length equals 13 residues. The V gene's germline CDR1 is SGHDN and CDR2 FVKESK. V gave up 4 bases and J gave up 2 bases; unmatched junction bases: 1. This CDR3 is CASSRLAQETQYF. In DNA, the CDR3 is TGTGCCAGCAGCCGACTAGCTCAAGAGACCCAGTACTTC.

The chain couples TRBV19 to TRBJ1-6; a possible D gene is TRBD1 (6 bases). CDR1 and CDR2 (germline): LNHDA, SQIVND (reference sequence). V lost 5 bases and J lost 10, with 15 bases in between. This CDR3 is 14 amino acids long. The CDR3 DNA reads TGTGCCAGTAGTGAACAGGGTTCCCCGTCACCCCTCCACTTT. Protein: CASSEQGSPSPLHF. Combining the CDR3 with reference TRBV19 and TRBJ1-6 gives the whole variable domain DGGITQSPKYLFRKEGQNVTLSCEQNLNHDAMYWYRQDPGQGLRLIYYSQIVNDFQKGDIAEGYSVSREKKESFPLTVTSAQKNPTAFYLCASSEQGSPSPLHFGNGTRLTVT.

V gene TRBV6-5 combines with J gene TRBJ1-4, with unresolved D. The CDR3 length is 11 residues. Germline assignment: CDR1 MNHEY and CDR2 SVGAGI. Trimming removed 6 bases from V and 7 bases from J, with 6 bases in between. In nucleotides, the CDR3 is TGTGCCAGCAGCGCTAGTGAAAAACTGTTTTTT. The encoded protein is CASSASEKLFF.

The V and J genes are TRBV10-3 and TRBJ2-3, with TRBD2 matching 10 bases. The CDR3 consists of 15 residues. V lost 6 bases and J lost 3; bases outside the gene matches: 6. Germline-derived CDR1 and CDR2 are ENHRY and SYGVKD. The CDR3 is CAISAGTSVTDTQYF. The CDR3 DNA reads TGTGCCATCAGCGCCGGGACTAGCGTTACAGATACGCAGTATTTT.

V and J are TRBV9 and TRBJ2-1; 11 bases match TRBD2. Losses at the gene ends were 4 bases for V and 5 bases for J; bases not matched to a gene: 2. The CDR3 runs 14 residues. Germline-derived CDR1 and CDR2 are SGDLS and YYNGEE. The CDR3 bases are TGTGCCAGCAGCACTAGCGGGGGCCACAATGAGCAGTTCTTC. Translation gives CASSTSGGHNEQFF.

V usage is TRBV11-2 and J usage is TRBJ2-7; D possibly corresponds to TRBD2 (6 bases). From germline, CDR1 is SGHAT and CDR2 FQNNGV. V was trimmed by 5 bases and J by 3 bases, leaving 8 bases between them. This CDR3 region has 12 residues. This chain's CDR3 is CASSGGDYEQYF. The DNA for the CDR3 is TGTGCCAGCAGCGGAGGGGACTACGAGCAGTACTTC.

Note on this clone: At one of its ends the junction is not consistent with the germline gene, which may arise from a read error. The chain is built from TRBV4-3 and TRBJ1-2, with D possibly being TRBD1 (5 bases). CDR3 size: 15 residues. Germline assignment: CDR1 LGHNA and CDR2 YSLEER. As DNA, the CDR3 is TGCGCCAGCGGCCAAGGAAGGGGCCCTAACTATGGCTACACCTTC. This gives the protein CASGQGRGPNYGYTF.

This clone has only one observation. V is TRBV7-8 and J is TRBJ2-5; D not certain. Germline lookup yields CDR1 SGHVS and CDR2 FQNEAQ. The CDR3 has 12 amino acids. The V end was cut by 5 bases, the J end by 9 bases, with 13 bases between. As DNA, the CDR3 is TGTGCCAGCAGCCTACCCGGTTTGGCCCAGTACTTC. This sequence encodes CASSLPGLAQYF.

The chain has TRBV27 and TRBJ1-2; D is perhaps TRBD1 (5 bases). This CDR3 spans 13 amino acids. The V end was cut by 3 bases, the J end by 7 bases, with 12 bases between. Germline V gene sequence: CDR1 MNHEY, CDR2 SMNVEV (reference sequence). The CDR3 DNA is TGTGCCAGCAGTTTTCGGGGGGGTTTTGGCTACACCTTC. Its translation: CASSFRGGFGYTF.

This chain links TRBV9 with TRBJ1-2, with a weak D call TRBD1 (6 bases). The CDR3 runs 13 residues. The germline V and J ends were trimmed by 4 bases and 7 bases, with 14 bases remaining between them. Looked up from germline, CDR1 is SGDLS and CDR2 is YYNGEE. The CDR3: CASSTQQGAGYTF. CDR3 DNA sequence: TGTGCCAGCAGCACCCAACAGGGAGCTGGCTACACCTTC.

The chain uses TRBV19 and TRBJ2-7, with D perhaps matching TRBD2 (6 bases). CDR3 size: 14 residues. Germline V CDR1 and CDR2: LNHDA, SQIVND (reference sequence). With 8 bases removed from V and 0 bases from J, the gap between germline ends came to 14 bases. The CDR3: CASGAGTRSYEQYF. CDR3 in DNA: TGTGCCAGTGGGGCGGGAACCCGCTCCTACGAGCAGTACTTC. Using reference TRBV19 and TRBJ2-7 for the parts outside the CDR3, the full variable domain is DGGITQSPKYLFRKEGQNVTLSCEQNLNHDAMYWYRQDPGQGLRLIYYSQIVNDFQKGDIAEGYSVSREKKESFPLTVTSAQKNPTAFYLCASGAGTRSYEQYFGPGTRLTVT.

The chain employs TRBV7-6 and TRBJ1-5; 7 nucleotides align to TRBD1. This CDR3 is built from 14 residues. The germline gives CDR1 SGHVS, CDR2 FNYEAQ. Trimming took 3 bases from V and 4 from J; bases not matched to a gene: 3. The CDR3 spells CASSLGQTNQPQHF. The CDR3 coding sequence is TGTGCCAGCAGCTTGGGACAGACTAATCAGCCCCAGCATTTT.

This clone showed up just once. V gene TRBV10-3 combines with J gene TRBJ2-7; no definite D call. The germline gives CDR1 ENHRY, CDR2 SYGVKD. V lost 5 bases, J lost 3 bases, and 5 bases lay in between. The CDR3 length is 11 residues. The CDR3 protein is CAISSGYEQYF. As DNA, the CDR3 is TGTGCCATCAGTTCGGGCTACGAGCAGTACTTC.